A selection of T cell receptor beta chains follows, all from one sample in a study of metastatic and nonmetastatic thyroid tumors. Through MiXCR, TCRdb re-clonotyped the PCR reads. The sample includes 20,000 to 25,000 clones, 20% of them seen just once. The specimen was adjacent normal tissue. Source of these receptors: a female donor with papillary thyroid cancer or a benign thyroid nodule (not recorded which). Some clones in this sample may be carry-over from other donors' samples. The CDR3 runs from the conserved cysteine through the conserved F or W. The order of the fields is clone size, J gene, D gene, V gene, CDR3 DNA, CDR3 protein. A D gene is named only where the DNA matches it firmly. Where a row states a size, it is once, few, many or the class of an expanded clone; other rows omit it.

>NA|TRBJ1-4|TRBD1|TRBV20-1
TGCAGTGCCAGGGGGTGGGACAATGAAAATGAAAAACTGTTTTTT
CSARGWDNENEKLFF
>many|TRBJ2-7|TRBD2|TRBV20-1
TGCAGTGCTAGACCTTTACTAGCGAACTCCTACGAGCAGTACTTC
CSARPLLANSYEQYF
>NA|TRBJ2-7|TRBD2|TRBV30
TGTGCCTGGAGACTAGCGGTCTACGAGCAGTACTTC
CAWRLAVYEQYF
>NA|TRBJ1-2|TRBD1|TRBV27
TGTGCCAGCAGTGGGGGACAGGGGTCCAAACTCTTC
CASSGGQGSKLF
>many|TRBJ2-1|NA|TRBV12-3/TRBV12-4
TGTGCCAGCAGTTTAAGGCTACCGACATGGGAATCCTACAATGAGCAGTTCTTC
CASSLRLPTWESYNEQFF
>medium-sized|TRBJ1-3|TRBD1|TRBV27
TGTGCCAGCAGCCGACAGGGCGGAAACACCATATATTTT
CASSRQGGNTIYF
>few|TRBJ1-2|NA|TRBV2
TGTGCCAGCAGTGAATTCGGGGCCTACTTCTATGGCTACACCTTC
CASSEFGAYFYGYTF
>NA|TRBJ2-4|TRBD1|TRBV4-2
TGTGCCAACAGCCAAGATCCCGGGACAGGGGAAAACATTCAGTACTTC
CANSQDPGTGENIQYF
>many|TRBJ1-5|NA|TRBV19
TGTGCCAGTAACAAAGACGGGGGTAGCAATCAGCCCCAGCATTTT
CASNKDGGSNQPQHF
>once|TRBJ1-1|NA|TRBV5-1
TGCGCCAGCAGCTTGGCACGGAACACTGAAGCTTTCTTT
CASSLARNTEAFF
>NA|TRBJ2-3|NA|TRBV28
TGTGCCAGCAGCCGAACAGGGGAGGCCAATCAGCCCCAGTATTTT
CASSRTGEANQPQYF
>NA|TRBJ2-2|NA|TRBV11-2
TGTGCCATCAGCTTACCCGGGAACACCGGGGAGCTGTTTTTT
CAISLPGNTGELFF
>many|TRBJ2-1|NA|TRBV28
TGTGCCAGCAACTCACAGGGAAAGCAGTTCTTC
CASNSQGKQFF
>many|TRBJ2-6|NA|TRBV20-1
TGCAGTGCGAAGAAAATGGGGCAGCGTCGCTCTGGGGCCAACGTCCTGACTTTC
CSAKKMGQRRSGANVLTF
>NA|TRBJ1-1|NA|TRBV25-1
TGTGCCAGCAGTCAGACGAACACTGAGTCTTTCTTT
CASSQTNTESFF
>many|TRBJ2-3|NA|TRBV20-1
TGCAGTGCTAGAGGCAGGGGTAGGGCAGATACGCAGTATTTT
CSARGRGRADTQYF